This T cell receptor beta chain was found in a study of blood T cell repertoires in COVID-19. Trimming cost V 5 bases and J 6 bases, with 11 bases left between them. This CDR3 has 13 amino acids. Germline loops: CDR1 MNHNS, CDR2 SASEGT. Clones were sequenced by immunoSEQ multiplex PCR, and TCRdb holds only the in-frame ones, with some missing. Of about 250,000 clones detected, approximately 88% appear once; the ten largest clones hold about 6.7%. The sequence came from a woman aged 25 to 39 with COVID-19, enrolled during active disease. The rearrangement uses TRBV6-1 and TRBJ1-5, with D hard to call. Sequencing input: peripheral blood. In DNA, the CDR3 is TGTGCCAGCAGTTCCCGGGTCGCTCAGCCCCAGCATTTT. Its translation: CASSSRVAQPQHF.